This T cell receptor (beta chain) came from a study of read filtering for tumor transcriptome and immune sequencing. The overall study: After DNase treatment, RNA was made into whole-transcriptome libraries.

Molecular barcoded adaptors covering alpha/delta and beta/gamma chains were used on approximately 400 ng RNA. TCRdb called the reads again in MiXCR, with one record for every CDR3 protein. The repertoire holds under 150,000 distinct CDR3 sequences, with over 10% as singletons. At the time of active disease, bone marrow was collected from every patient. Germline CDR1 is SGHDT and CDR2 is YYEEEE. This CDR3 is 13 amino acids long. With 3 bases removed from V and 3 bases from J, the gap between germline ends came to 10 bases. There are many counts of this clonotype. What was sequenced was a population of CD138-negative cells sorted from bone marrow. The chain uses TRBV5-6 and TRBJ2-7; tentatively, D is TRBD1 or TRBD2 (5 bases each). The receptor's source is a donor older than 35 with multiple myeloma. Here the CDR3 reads CASSSGTDYEQYF. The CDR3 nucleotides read TGTGCCAGCAGCTCCGGGACGGACTACGAGCAGTACTTC. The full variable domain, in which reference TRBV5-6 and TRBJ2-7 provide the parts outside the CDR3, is DAGVTQSPTHLIKTRGQQVTLRCSPKSGHDTVSWYQQALGQGPQFIFQYYEEEERQRGNFPDRFSGHQFPNYSSELNVNALLLGDSALYLCASSSGTDYEQYFGPGTRLTVT.